The clone carrying this T cell receptor beta chain was recorded a few times. The antigen is unknown. The sequenced template was cDNA made from the entire isolated RNA. Assay: immunoSEQ multiplex PCR; the TCRdb copy retains only in-frame clones and omits some. The profile shows 860,000 or so clones, 15% to 20% of them singletons. The germline V gene encodes CDR1 LNHDA and CDR2 SQIVND (reference sequence). The CDR3 sequence is 14 residues long. The trim removed 3 bases at V and 5 bases at J, leaving 5 bases unmatched. This entry is derived from a study of beta chain features in type 1 diabetes. Findings and limits, study-wide: TCRB CDR3 length was moderately but significantly reduced in all four CD4+ subsets of Type 1 diabetes patients.

Isolation of CD4+ naive, central memory, regulatory and stem cell-like memory cells was achieved by sorting via CD45RO/CCR7/CD25/CD127/CD95/CD27. The J gene is TRBJ2-5, the V gene TRBV19; 8 bases line up with TRBD1. This receptor was taken from a woman under 30 in good health. Input material: naive CD4+ T cells from blood. DNA of the CDR3: TGTGCCAGTAGTATGGCAGGGGGCCGGGAGACCCAGTACTTC. This encodes CASSMAGGRETQYF.